These 30 T cell receptor beta chains originate from one sample sequenced in a study of immune evolution from preneoplasia to lung adenocarcinoma. Repertoires were generated with immunoSEQ multiplex PCR, while TCRdb's copy carries only in-frame clones and drops some. Altogether around 6,000 clones are present, about 80% being singletons, with the ten largest covering less than 3.5%. Material: FFPE minimally invasive lung adenocarcinoma tissue. These receptors were obtained from a person aged 60-80 years with lung adenocarcinoma.

This clone has just a few counts. The chain joins TRBV6-5 to TRBJ1-2, with D maybe TRBD1 (6 bases). Germline CDR1 and CDR2: MNHEY and SVGAGI. The CDR3 covers 15 residues. V shed 0 bases and J shed 4 bases, with 12 bases lying between them. The CDR3 protein is CASSYSTDSFYGYTF. The CDR3 nucleotides are TGTGCCAGCAGTTACTCGACGGACAGCTTCTATGGCTACACCTTC.

This rearrangement joins TRBV6-1 to TRBJ1-1; 7 nucleotides agree with TRBD1. V lost 6 bases to trimming and J lost 0 bases; unmatched junction nucleotides: 1. Germline CDR1 and CDR2: MNHNS and SASEGT. There are 13 residues in the CDR3. The CDR3 spells CASRGQVNTEAFF. The CDR3 DNA is TGTGCCAGCAGAGGACAGGTGAACACTGAAGCTTTCTTT.

This clone has only a few counts. This chain connects TRBV6-5 to TRBJ1-6; D gene ambiguous. V lost 0 bases and J lost 5, with 11 bases in between. The length of the CDR3 is 16 residues. CDR1 MNHEY and CDR2 SVGAGI come from the germline V gene. CDR3 bases: TGTGCCAGCAGTTACTCGATGGCAGGAAATAATTCACCCCTCCACTTT. As protein: CASSYSMAGNNSPLHF.

The chain combines TRBV30 with TRBJ1-1; possibly TRBD1 for D (5 bases). Germline lookup yields CDR1 GTSNPN and CDR2 SVGIG (reference sequence). The CDR3 is 13 residues long. The V end was cut by 1 base, the J end by 13 bases, with 19 bases between. For the CDR3, the DNA is TGTGCCTGGAGTGATGCCGGGGCGGGGAGCGGTTTCTTT. As protein: CAWSDAGAGSGFF.

The rearrangement joins TRBV9 to TRBJ2-1, with a possible D match to TRBD1 (6 bases). Germline V gene lookup returns CDR1 SGDLS and CDR2 YYNGEE. The CDR3 is 17 residues long. V was shortened by 0 bases and J by 7 bases, with 20 bases between the two germline ends. CDR3 region: CASSVDSSPGTINEQFF. The DNA of the CDR3 is TGTGCCAGCAGCGTAGATTCCTCCCCCGGGACAATTAATGAGCAGTTCTTC.

This clone was seen a handful of times. CDR3 residues: CASQRGSSYEQYF. In nucleotides, the CDR3 is TGTGCCAGCCAGCGGGGCTCCTCCTACGAGCAGTACTTC. This rearrangement joins TRBV28 to TRBJ2-7; 7 bases match TRBD2. Germline V gene sequence: CDR1 MDHEN, CDR2 SYDVKM. Trimming took 8 bases from V and 0 from J; bases not matched to a gene: 4. The CDR3 totals 13 residues.

The rearrangement links TRBV6-6 to TRBJ2-3; D is possibly TRBD1 (6 bases). V lost 3 bases and J lost 4, with 11 bases in between. The CDR3 runs 14 residues. CDR1 is MNHNY and CDR2 is SVGAGI in the germline V gene (reference sequence). The CDR3 loop is CASSYVQGADTQYF. CDR3 coding DNA: TGTGCCAGCAGTTATGTACAGGGAGCAGATACGCAGTATTTT.

The chain combines TRBV28 with TRBJ2-7; D gene uncertain. CDR3 size: 14 residues. V gave up 1 base and J gave up 7 bases, with 14 bases separating them. Looked up from germline, CDR1 is MDHEN and CDR2 is SYDVKM. The CDR3 reads CASSLSGPEKEQYF. The CDR3 bases are TGTGCCAGCAGTTTATCTGGGCCTGAGAAGGAGCAGTACTTC.

V usage is TRBV6-1 and J usage is TRBJ1-1; no reliable D call. The germline CDR1 and CDR2 sequences are MNHNS and SASEGT. Trimming took off 2 bases at V and 2 bases at J, with 15 bases between the two ends. CDR3 length: 16 amino acids. CDR3 in DNA: TGTGCCAGCAGTGAACGCCCCGACGGCCGAAACACTGAAGCTTTCTTT. Its protein product is CASSERPDGRNTEAFF.

CDR3 loop: CASSADSSGANVLTF. The CDR3 DNA reads TGTGCCAGCAGTGCAGACAGCTCTGGGGCCAACGTCCTGACTTTC. This rearrangement joins TRBV6-4 to TRBJ2-6; D may be TRBD1 (5 bases). The CDR3 loop spans 15 amino acids. Germline V CDR1 and CDR2: MRHNA, SNTAGT. V was trimmed by 4 bases and J by 0 bases, leaving 7 bases between them.

V gene TRBV6-6 combines with J gene TRBJ2-5; 7 bases align to TRBD1. Trimming cost V 5 bases and J 4 bases; bases outside gene matches: 10. This CDR3 is built from 15 residues. Germline CDR1 reads MNHNY; CDR2 reads SVGAGI (reference sequence). The CDR3 reads CASSKTGVDGETQYF. For the CDR3, the DNA is TGTGCCAGCAGTAAAACAGGGGTGGATGGAGAGACCCAGTACTTC.

The chain joins TRBV28 to TRBJ1-3, with TRBD1 as a possible D gene (5 bases). Per germline, CDR1 MDHEN and CDR2 SYDVKM. This CDR3 spans 14 amino acids. V was clipped by 3 bases and J by 2 bases, with 8 bases between them. The CDR3 is CASSFRGAGNTIYF. The CDR3 nucleotides are TGTGCCAGCAGTTTTCGAGGGGCTGGAAACACCATATATTTT.

The chain recombines TRBV11-2 with TRBJ2-5, with D perhaps TRBD2 (6 bases). CDR3 size: 13 residues. Trimming took off 4 bases at V and 5 bases at J, with 11 bases between the two ends. Germline V lookup: CDR1 SGHAT, CDR2 FQNNGV. The CDR3 nucleotides read TGTGCCAGCAGCTCTACTAGCTCGGAGACCCAGTACTTC. It specifies CASSSTSSETQYF.

This rearrangement joins TRBV7-8 to TRBJ2-1; the D is unclear. Trimming pared 1 base from V and 9 bases from J, leaving 7 bases between. Germline V lookup: CDR1 SGHVS, CDR2 FQNEAQ. This CDR3 is 12 amino acids long. In DNA, the CDR3 is TGTGCCAGCAGCTTAGTGTCGGCTGAGCAGTTCTTC. Translation: CASSLVSAEQFF.

This chain joins TRBV18 and TRBJ2-7; D might be TRBD1 (5 bases). Germline lookup yields CDR1 KGHSH and CDR2 LQKENI. V gave up 5 bases and J gave up 0 bases, with 11 bases separating them. CDR3 length: 14 residues. CDR3 protein: CASSGQGSSYEQYF. The CDR3 nucleotides read TGTGCCAGCTCAGGGCAGGGCAGCTCCTACGAGCAGTACTTC.

The rearrangement uses TRBV19 and TRBJ2-6; D could derive from TRBD1 or TRBD2 (6 bases each). V was trimmed by 7 bases and J by 0 bases, leaving 19 bases between them. The CDR3 is 18 residues long. The germline V gene encodes CDR1 LNHDA and CDR2 SQIVND (reference sequence). The CDR3 loop is CASTGAGGPYSGANVLTF. The CDR3 region has the DNA TGTGCCAGTACCGGGGCTGGGGGGCCCTACTCTGGGGCCAACGTCCTGACTTTC.

V usage is TRBV9 and J usage is TRBJ1-6; no reliable D call. The length of the CDR3 is 16 residues. Trimming took 3 bases from V and 8 from J, leaving 18 bases between them. Germline CDR1 reads SGDLS; CDR2 reads YYNGEE. The CDR3 nucleotides read TGTGCCAGCAGCGGATCCTCAGTCCCCGGGGATTCACCCCTCCACTTT. Translated: CASSGSSVPGDSPLHF.

V gene TRBV19 combines with J gene TRBJ1-5; possible D gene TRBD1, 5 bases. Deletions cut 2 bases from V and 6 bases from J, with 8 bases between. The CDR3 is made up of 13 amino acids. Germline V gene lookup returns CDR1 LNHDA and CDR2 SQIVND (reference sequence). The CDR3 region has the DNA TGTGCCAGTAGTATACAGGGCGGTCAGCCCCAGCATTTT. Amino acid sequence: CASSIQGGQPQHF.

The rearrangement joins TRBV28 to TRBJ1-4; D may be TRBD1 (5 bases). CDR3 length equals 14 residues. In germline, CDR1 is MDHEN, CDR2 SYDVKM. V was clipped by 8 bases and J by 2 bases, with 12 bases between them. The CDR3 is CASGVGVTNEKLFF. The CDR3 DNA follows: TGTGCCAGCGGGGTAGGGGTGACTAATGAAAAACTGTTTTTT.

V gene TRBV9 combines with J gene TRBJ2-3, with TRBD2 as a possible D gene (7 bases). Trimming left V 4 bases short and J 2 bases short, with 20 bases between. Germline V gene sequence: CDR1 SGDLS, CDR2 YYNGEE. CDR3 length: 17 residues. The CDR3 sequence: CASSPWGGGGSTDTQYF. The CDR3 DNA reads as TGTGCCAGCAGCCCCTGGGGGGGCGGGGGTTCCACAGATACGCAGTATTTT.

The V call is TRBV27, the J call TRBJ1-6, with TRBD1 matching over 10 bases. Germline lookup yields CDR1 MNHEY and CDR2 SMNVEV (reference sequence). The CDR3 extends over 14 amino acids. Trimming at V came to 4 bases and at J to 6 bases, leaving 0 bases not matched to a gene. CDR3 sequence: CASSWDRGNSPLHF. The CDR3, as DNA: TGTGCCAGCAGTTGGGACAGGGGTAATTCACCCCTCCACTTT.

The chain employs TRBV6-7 and TRBJ2-7; D is perhaps TRBD1 (6 bases). TRBV6-7 qualifies as an ORF whose function is uncertain. CDR3 length: 14 residues. Between the trimmed V and J ends, which lost 2 bases and 2 bases, there was a span of 10 bases. The CDR3 region has the DNA TGTGCCAGCAGTTACCCCCAGGGGACCTACGAGCAGTACTTC. Translation: CASSYPQGTYEQYF.

The rearrangement joins TRBV18 to TRBJ2-2; tentative D call: TRBD2 (5 bases). V was trimmed by 4 bases and J by 4 bases, leaving 13 bases between them. The CDR3 is 15 amino acids. Germline values: CDR1 KGHSH, CDR2 LQKENI. DNA for the CDR3: TGTGCCAGCTCACAAACTAGAGAGGTCACCGGGGAGCTGTTTTTT. Translation gives CASSQTREVTGELFF.

This clone was seen a few times. This chain connects TRBV5-1 to TRBJ1-1, with TRBD1 identical over 7 bases. This CDR3 is 15 amino acids long. V dropped 5 bases and J dropped 1; count of bases not matched to a gene: 8. The germline CDR1 and CDR2 sequences are SGHRS and YFSETQ. As DNA, the CDR3 is TGCGCCAGCAGTTTCGGCGGGACAGCGAACACTGAAGCTTTCTTT. This translates into CASSFGGTANTEAFF.

DNA of the CDR3: TGTGCCAGCAGCTTGACTTTCCAAGAGACCCAGTACTTC. It yields the protein CASSLTFQETQYF. The V call is TRBV5-4, the J call TRBJ2-5, with no clear D. This CDR3 is built from 13 residues. The germline CDR1 and CDR2 sequences are SGHNT and YYREEE (reference sequence). The V gene lost 1 base and the J gene lost 1 base, with 5 bases spanning the gap.

This clone was seen just once. The CDR3 loop reads CASSDQPNSPLHF. In DNA form, the CDR3 reads TGTGCCAGCAGCGATCAGCCGAATTCACCCCTCCACTTT. V is TRBV11-3 and J is TRBJ1-6; D is uncertain. Germline values: CDR1 SGHNT, CDR2 YENEEA. Deletions cut 5 bases from V and 7 bases from J, with 9 bases between. The CDR3 totals 13 residues.

V is TRBV7-3 and J is TRBJ2-1, with a possible D match to TRBD1 (6 bases). The CDR3 sequence is 16 residues long. Germline V gene lookup returns CDR1 SGHTA and CDR2 FQGTGA. V was shortened by 1 base and J by 4 bases, with 14 bases between the two germline ends. The CDR3 region has the DNA TGTGCCAGCAGCTTAAGCGGACAGCCGATTTACAATGAGCAGTTCTTC. It yields the protein CASSLSGQPIYNEQFF.

The CDR3: CASSGGYNSPLHF. Written as DNA, the CDR3 is TGTGCCAGCAGCGGGGGGTATAATTCACCCCTCCACTTT. The rearrangement uses TRBV9 and TRBJ1-6; TRBD1 might be the D (5 bases). Germline V gene data show CDR1 as SGDLS and CDR2 as YYNGEE. Trimming cost V 3 bases and J 4 bases, with 5 bases left between them. There are 13 residues in the CDR3. The complete variable domain, with remaining parts taken from reference TRBV9 and TRBJ1-6, reads DSGVTQTPKHLITATGQRVTLRCSPRSGDLSVYWYQQSLDQGLQFLIQYYNGEERAKGNILERFSAQQFPDLHSELNLSSLELGDSALYFCASSGGYNSPLHFGNGTRLTVT.

This chain links TRBV4-3 with TRBJ2-5, with 10 positions matching TRBD2. Germline trimming cut 0 bases from V and 4 bases from J; bases unmatched to any gene: 11. The V gene's germline CDR1 is LGHNA and CDR2 YSLEER. The length of the CDR3 is 18 residues. The CDR3 sequence: CASSQEPSGGAGRETQYF. CDR3 DNA: TGCGCCAGCAGCCAAGAACCCAGCGGGGGGGCAGGGAGAGAGACCCAGTACTTC.

This clone was observed once. The DNA of the CDR3 is TGTGCCAGCAGCGTAGGACAGGGGGCAGGAGAGACCCAGTACTTC. This translates into CASSVGQGAGETQYF. The V call is TRBV7-3, the J call TRBJ2-5, with TRBD1 identical over 11 bases. From germline, CDR1 is SGHTA and CDR2 FQGTGA. The CDR3 has 15 residues. After removal of 5 bases from V and 4 bases from J, the junction contained 6 bases not matched to a gene.